This entry concerns a single TCR beta chain. Antigen specificity is unknown. This specimen comes from a study of response to subunit inactivated influenza vaccine. Trimming took 10 bases from V and 10 from J, leaving 17 bases between them. Germline V gene lookup returns CDR1 MNHEY and CDR2 SMNVEV (reference sequence). This CDR3 contains 12 residues. From the RT-PCR reads, TCRdb called clonotypes with MiXCR, one entry per CDR3 protein. The sample holds under 850,000 distinct CDR3 sequences; roughly 18% are singletons and the top ten take about a tenth. Study outcomes and limitations: A suggestion made by the authors is that each seasonal influenza vaccination recruits few new T cells.

The TCR was taken from a man aged 50 or older who received an inactivated influenza vaccine. The sequencing here drew on PBMCs from blood, taken roughly 5 days after vaccination. The chain is built from TRBV27 and TRBJ2-1, with a possible D match to TRBD2 (5 bases). The CDR3 reads CANKFNGKEQFF. CDR3 DNA: TGTGCCAACAAATTTAACGGGAAGGAGCAGTTCTTC.